Listed here is a single T cell receptor beta chain. V lost 5 bases and J lost 0, with 10 bases in between. Per germline, CDR1 LNHDA and CDR2 SQIVND (reference sequence). The CDR3 contains 14 residues. This sample was included in a study of blood T cell repertoires in COVID-19. For the study at large: Researchers got acute and convalescent COVID-19 samples from the United States, Italy and Spain. Sources were T cells, B-cell-depleted T cells, or PBMCs; the material itself was cDNA or gDNA.

Donors were grouped by their self-reported clinical history. Original methodology: How many nucleated cells were present was estimated from reference gene primer amplification. Sequenced by immunoSEQ multiplex PCR; TCRdb stores in-frame clones only, minus some. V, J and clone size derive from that table, while D and trimming were established from the DNA sequence. The sample lists 150,000 to 200,000 clones, 65% to 80% occurring once. Sequenced: PBMCs or T cells enriched from blood (not recorded which). The chain is built from TRBV19 and TRBJ1-2; D is undetermined. The origin of this receptor is a woman between 50 and 59 years old with acute COVID-19. The CDR3 DNA reads TGTGCCAGTAGTTCTGCTACTACTAACTATGGCTACACCTTC. Translating gives CASSSATTNYGYTF. Full variable domain (outside the CDR3, taken from reference TRBV19 and TRBJ1-2): DGGITQSPKYLFRKEGQNVTLSCEQNLNHDAMYWYRQDPGQGLRLIYYSQIVNDFQKGDIAEGYSVSREKKESFPLTVTSAQKNPTAFYLCASSSATTNYGYTFGSGTRLTVV.